The 17 T cell receptor beta chains below all came from one sample that was sequenced in a study of cytomegalovirus exposure and HLA in healthy donors. The PCR used 60 Vbeta and 13 Jbeta primers. The assay was immunoSEQ multiplex PCR, and TCRdb's table has in-frame clones only and misses some. Found here are 110,000 to 150,000 clones, roughly 70% of them singletons; the top ten hold about 2%. The sample comprised PBMCs. The origin of the receptors is an older woman in good health and CMV-seropositive.

The chain is built from TRBV21-1 and TRBJ2-2; the tabulated D call, TRBD1, remains unverified against the DNA. TRBV21-1 is tagged as a pseudogene. CDR3 length: 16 residues. CDR3 sequence: CASSKAPRGRDGELFF. The CDR3 DNA sequence: TGTGCCAGCAGCAAAGCGCCCAGGGGGCGTGACGGGGAGCTGTTTTTT.

V and J are TRBV19 and TRBJ2-6, with 11 bases lining up with TRBD2. Germline CDR1 and CDR2: LNHDA and SQIVND (reference sequence). V lost 8 bases and J lost 1; bases outside the gene matches: 10. The CDR3 covers 18 residues. CDR3 DNA: TGTGCCAGTGAAACTAGCGGGAGATTTTTATCTGGGGCCAACGTCCTGACTTTC. Translation gives CASETSGRFLSGANVLTF.

On this clone: The sample carries other DNA sequences with the same CDR3. The V and J genes are TRBV10-3 and TRBJ1-1; 9 bases are a match to TRBD1. Germline values: CDR1 ENHRY, CDR2 SYGVKD. After removal of 10 bases from V and 4 bases from J, the junction contained 13 bases not matched to a gene. This CDR3 region has 15 residues. The CDR3 reads CATRPGQGGSTEAFF. CDR3 coding DNA: TGTGCCACTAGACCGGGACAGGGCGGGAGCACTGAAGCTTTCTTT.

The chain couples TRBV19 to TRBJ2-1, with a weak D call TRBD2 (5 bases). Trimming took 0 bases from V and 3 from J, leaving 12 bases between them. Germline values: CDR1 LNHDA, CDR2 SQIVND (reference sequence). The CDR3 runs 16 residues. The CDR3, as DNA: TGTGCCAGTAGTATAGAGGCTAGCTGGATCTACAATGAGCAGTTCTTC. Translation: CASSIEASWIYNEQFF.

The CDR3 DNA is TGTGCCAGCAGCTTAGCGGGGAGCAACACTGAAGCTTTCTTT. As protein: CASSLAGSNTEAFF. The rearrangement links TRBV7-2 to TRBJ1-1, with D unclear. The germline V and J ends were trimmed by 0 bases and 2 bases, with 7 bases remaining between them. Germline loops: CDR1 SGHTA, CDR2 FQGNSA. The CDR3 extends over 14 amino acids.

The chain uses TRBV5-1 and TRBJ2-1, with D perhaps TRBD1 (6 bases). The germline V and J ends were trimmed by 2 bases and 0 bases, with 12 bases remaining between them. The CDR3 consists of 16 residues. CDR1 SGHRS and CDR2 YFSETQ come from the germline V gene. The CDR3 loop is CASSLQGYSSYNEQFF. The CDR3 DNA sequence: TGCGCCAGCAGCTTACAGGGCTATAGCTCCTACAATGAGCAGTTCTTC.

In DNA, the CDR3 is TGTGCCAGCTCACCATCTGGGGCCAGCCAGCCCCAGCATTTT. Its protein is CASSPSGASQPQHF. V usage is TRBV18 and J usage is TRBJ1-5, with a weak D call TRBD1 (5 bases). Trimming removed 2 bases at V and 7 bases at J, with 12 bases between. The CDR3 has 14 amino acids. CDR1 KGHSH and CDR2 LQKENI come from the germline V gene.

This chain uses TRBV4-1 with TRBJ2-5, with TRBD1 identical over 7 bases. Germline assignment: CDR1 MGHRA and CDR2 YSYEKL. This CDR3 contains 16 residues. The ends lost 3 bases at V and 5 bases at J; junction bases unmatched: 12. For the CDR3, the DNA is TGCGCCAGCAGCCACGGCAGGGGGTCTATGGGTGAGACCCAGTACTTC. Translated: CASSHGRGSMGETQYF.

The chain is built from TRBV7-6 and TRBJ2-5, with 9 positions matching TRBD2. V dropped 1 base and J dropped 5; count of bases not matched to a gene: 5. This CDR3 contains 15 residues. Germline V gene sequence: CDR1 SGHVS, CDR2 FNYEAQ. The CDR3 bases are TGTGCCAGCAGCTTAGAGGCGGGAGGGTGGGAGACCCAGTACTTC. This codes for CASSLEAGGWETQYF.

The rearrangement links TRBV6-5 to TRBJ2-7; tentative D call: TRBD2 (6 bases). The CDR3 length is 14 residues. Germline V gene sequence: CDR1 MNHEY, CDR2 SVGAGI. Trimming took off 8 bases at V and 6 bases at J, with 20 bases between the two ends. The CDR3 DNA reads TGTGCCAGCCGGCGGGAATCAGTCCCTAGCGAGCAGTACTTC. Protein sequence: CASRRESVPSEQYF.

This chain joins TRBV7-3 and TRBJ2-1; 10 nucleotides agree with TRBD2. Germline CDR1 reads SGHTA; CDR2 reads FQGTGA. The V segment lost 5 bases and the J segment 9 bases; nucleotides outside the gene matches: 4. The CDR3 contains 13 residues. The CDR3 region is CASSGTSDSEQFF. The CDR3 nucleotides read TGTGCCAGCAGCGGGACTAGCGACAGTGAGCAGTTCTTC.

In DNA form, the CDR3 reads TGTGCCAGCAGCTCTTCTTTCGGGGCTAGCGGGACGGACAAAAACATTCAGTACTTC. It encodes CASSSSFGASGTDKNIQYF. V gene TRBV7-9 combines with J gene TRBJ2-4; 9 bases fit TRBD2. CDR3 length: 19 amino acids. Germline CDR1 reads SEHNR; CDR2 reads FQNEAQ (reference sequence). V shed 4 bases and J 3 bases; nucleotides not matched to a gene: 16.

The chain recombines TRBV7-9 with TRBJ1-4; 7 bases map to TRBD1. The CDR3 runs to 15 residues. CDR1 is SEHNR, CDR2 FQNEAQ, per germline (reference sequence). Losses at the gene ends were 1 base for V and 8 bases for J; bases not matched to a gene: 7. The CDR3 region has the DNA TGTGCCAGCAGCTTAGGTCAGGGGGGAAACGAAAAACTGTTTTTT. Its protein is CASSLGQGGNEKLFF.

The chain joins TRBV6-5 to TRBJ2-7, with TRBD2 as a possible D gene (7 bases). V lost 3 bases and J 4 bases, leaving 16 bases between the germline ends. The CDR3 is made up of 15 amino acids. Per germline, CDR1 MNHEY and CDR2 SVGAGI. The CDR3 bases are TGTGCCAGCAGTTATTATAGGGGGGGGGAATACGAGCAGTACTTC. Encoded protein: CASSYYRGGEYEQYF.

The V and J genes are TRBV25-1 and TRBJ2-5; tentatively, D is TRBD2 (6 bases). Deletions cut 5 bases from V and 5 bases from J, with 15 bases between. The CDR3 runs to 14 residues. Germline V gives CDR1 MGHDK, CDR2 SYGVNS. The CDR3 here is CASSPWRADETQYF. The CDR3 region has the DNA TGTGCCAGCAGTCCCTGGAGGGCCGATGAGACCCAGTACTTC.

The J gene is TRBJ1-2, the V gene TRBV10-3, with 8 bases identical to TRBD1. The CDR3 runs 14 residues. V was pared by 6 bases and J by 1 base, with 4 bases of the junction left unmatched. The germline CDR1 and CDR2 sequences are ENHRY and SYGVKD. Written as DNA, the CDR3 is TGTGCCATCAGGGACGGACAGGGTAACTATGGCTACACCTTC. It is translated as CAIRDGQGNYGYTF.

The rearrangement links TRBV6-6 to TRBJ2-3; 7 bases agree with TRBD1. The V gene's germline CDR1 is MNHNY and CDR2 SVGAGI (reference sequence). Trimming removed 6 bases from V and 2 bases from J; junction bases left unmatched: 5. The CDR3 runs 14 residues. The CDR3 protein is CASSGTAYTDTQYF. The CDR3 DNA is TGTGCCAGCAGCGGGACAGCCTACACAGATACGCAGTATTTT.